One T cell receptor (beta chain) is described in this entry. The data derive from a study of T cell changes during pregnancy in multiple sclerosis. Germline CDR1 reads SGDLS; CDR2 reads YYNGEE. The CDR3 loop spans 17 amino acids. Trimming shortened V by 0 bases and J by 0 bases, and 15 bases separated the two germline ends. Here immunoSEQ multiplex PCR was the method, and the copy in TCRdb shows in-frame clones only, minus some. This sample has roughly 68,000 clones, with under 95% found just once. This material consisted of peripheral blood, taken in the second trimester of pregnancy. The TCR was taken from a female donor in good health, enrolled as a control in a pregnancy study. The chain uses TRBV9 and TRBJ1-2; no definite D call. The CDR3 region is CASSVGSVYSPNYGYTF. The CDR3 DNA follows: TGTGCCAGCAGCGTAGGGTCGGTTTACAGTCCTAACTATGGCTACACCTTC.